This TCR beta chain was captured by sequencing in a study of STAT5B mutations in CD4+ large granular lymphocyte leukemia. In the study overall: Among healthy controls, a particular HLA allele went with more CDR3 'QG' motifs.

This clone was found a few times. What it recognizes is unknown. The length of the CDR3 is 12 residues. Germline assignment: CDR1 MGHDK and CDR2 SYGVNS. V gave up 5 bases and J gave up 4 bases; unmatched junction bases: 2. The study's findings and limits: TRBV06-family usage was enriched in top patient clones (8/27) versus controls (2/35). No patients shared main leukemic clonotypes, though 20% to 25% appeared at low frequency elsewhere.

Original processing methods: Lowest detectable productive clonotype frequency was 2.59 x 10-5. Assay: immunoSEQ multiplex PCR; the TCRdb copy retains only in-frame clones and omits some. V and J calls and clone size are given by that table; D and trimming were obtained from the DNA. The sample lists tens of thousands of clones, about 90% seen once, with approximately 3.5% in the top ten. The rearrangement uses TRBV25-1 and TRBJ2-7; 7 bases line up with TRBD1. The receptor comes from a human donor in good health. The sample comprised CD4+ T cells from blood buffy coats. The CDR3 DNA reads TGTGCCAGCAGTAAACAGGGGTACGAGCAGTACTTC. It is translated as CASSKQGYEQYF.